The rows below give T cell receptor beta chains drawn from one sample of a study of Graves' ophthalmopathy and Graves' hyperthyroidism. Each CDR3 protein is one row after TCRdb ran MiXCR on the multiplex PCR reads. The repertoire holds roughly 410,000 distinct CDR3 sequences, with 15% to 19% as singletons. Sequencing input: peripheral blood. These receptors were collected from a woman aged 18-29 years with stable Graves' hyperthyroidism. Both conserved end residues are part of each CDR3. D genes are given only for firm matches. Clone size is not always given. Where it is, it says once, few, many or a class for expanded clones.

j_call,d_call,clone_size,v_call,cdr3_nt,cdr3_aa
TRBJ1-5,TRBD1,once,TRBV30,TGTGCCTGGGGACAGGGTCTACAGCCCCAGCATTTT,CAWGQGLQPQHF
TRBJ1-1,.,many,TRBV12-3/TRBV12-4,TGTGCCAGCAATCACGGGGGGGGCACTGAAGCTTTCTTT,CASNHGGGTEAFF
TRBJ1-2,.,many,TRBV6-2/TRBV6-3,TGTGCCAGCAGTTACTCCACGACAGGCTTCTATGGCTACACCTTC,CASSYSTTGFYGYTF
TRBJ1-3,.,many,TRBV19,TGTGCCAGTGCGTACTTGAGCTCTGGAAACACCATATATTTT,CASAYLSSGNTIYF
TRBJ2-7,TRBD1,many,TRBV7-9,TGTGCCAGCAGCTTGGGACAGGGAAACGAGCAGTACTTC,CASSLGQGNEQYF
TRBJ2-2,.,many,TRBV6-1,TGTGCCAGCAGTAGGGGGTCCGGAGACACCGGGGAGCTGTTTTTT,CASSRGSGDTGELFF
TRBJ1-1,.,many,TRBV4-1,TGCGCCAGCAGCCAGGACCGGGCAATGAACACTGAAGCTTTCTTT,CASSQDRAMNTEAFF
TRBJ2-7,.,many,TRBV28,TGTGCCAGCAGTCTCGACGGACCAGGGAACTACGAGCAGTACTTC,CASSLDGPGNYEQYF
TRBJ1-1,.,many,TRBV20-1,TGCAGTGCTAGAGTGGGTGGGAGCACTGAAGCTTTCTTT,CSARVGGSTEAFF
TRBJ1-2,TRBD1,many,TRBV7-9,TGTGCCAGCAGCACGGGACAGCCGAGATTATATGGCTACACCTTC,CASSTGQPRLYGYTF
TRBJ1-2,.,many,TRBV20-1,TGCAGTGCTAGATACCAGGGTGGTAACTATGGCTACACCTTC,CSARYQGGNYGYTF
TRBJ2-7,TRBD1,few,TRBV5-1,TGCGCCAGCAGCGACCTACAGGGGTCCGAGCAGTACTTC,CASSDLQGSEQYF
TRBJ2-2,.,few,TRBV6-1,TGTGCCAGCACCAACGGGGGACGGGGCACCGGGGAGCTGTTTTTT,CASTNGGRGTGELFF
TRBJ1-5,TRBD1,many,TRBV12-3/TRBV12-4,TGTGCCAGCAGTTTCTCCGCAGGGGGGCAGCCCCAGCATTTT,CASSFSAGGQPQHF
TRBJ2-5,TRBD1,many,TRBV24-1,TGTGCCACCTGTCAGGGGGCTTCAGAGACCCAGTACTTC,CATCQGASETQYF
TRBJ2-2,TRBD1,few,TRBV6-4,TGTGCCAGCAGTGCCGGGACAGGGGACACCGGGGAGCTGTTTTTT,CASSAGTGDTGELFF
TRBJ1-1,.,many,TRBV6-5,TGTGCCAGCAGTTTTACAGTTATGAACACTGAAGCTTTCTTT,CASSFTVMNTEAFF
TRBJ2-5,TRBD1,few,TRBV18,TGTGCCAGCTCACTAGAGAAGGGGGCGAAGGAGACCCAGTACTTC,CASSLEKGAKETQYF
TRBJ2-2,.,many,TRBV6-1,TGTGCCAGCAGTGGCACAGGGAAGAGGGCTCCCGGGGAGCTGTTTTTT,CASSGTGKRAPGELFF
TRBJ1-1,.,few,TRBV3-1,TGTGCCAGCAGCCAAGTAGCGGGGGGCACTGAAGCTTTCTTT,CASSQVAGGTEAFF
TRBJ2-5,TRBD1,many,TRBV12-3/TRBV12-4,TGTGCCAGCACCTGGGGACAGGGGGACAGAGAGACCCAGTACTTC,CASTWGQGDRETQYF
TRBJ2-7,TRBD1,many,TRBV12-3/TRBV12-4,TGTGCCAGCAACGACCCGGGACAGGGGGCCTCCTACGAGCAGTACTTC,CASNDPGQGASYEQYF
TRBJ2-2,TRBD1,few,TRBV20-1,TGCAGTGCTGTAGGGGGCGAGAACACCGGGGAGCTGTTTTTT,CSAVGGENTGELFF
TRBJ2-7,.,many,TRBV6-4,TGTGCCAGTAAAAACAGCTTCGTGGCCTCCCGGTCAGAAGAGCAGTACTTC,CASKNSFVASRSEEQYF
TRBJ1-1,.,many,TRBV10-2,TGCGCCAGCAGCTCCGGGACGGGCACTGAAGCTTTCTTT,CASSSGTGTEAFF
TRBJ1-5,.,many,TRBV6-2/TRBV6-3,TGTGCCAGCAGTGTCGGGAGGACTTGGAATCAGCCCCAGCATTTT,CASSVGRTWNQPQHF
TRBJ1-1,TRBD1,many,TRBV18,TGTGCCAGCTCACCACTACAGGGGGTAGAGAGAGCTTTCTTT,CASSPLQGVERAFF
TRBJ2-7,.,many,TRBV20-1,TGCAGTGCTAGCGACCAAACCTACGAGCAGTACTTC,CSASDQTYEQYF
TRBJ2-7,.,many,TRBV4-2,TGTGCCAGCAGCCAAGGCGGAAGGGCCGACTCCTACGAGCAGTACTTC,CASSQGGRADSYEQYF
TRBJ2-2,.,many,TRBV6-2/TRBV6-3,TGTGCCAGCAGACGACAGACGAACACCGGGGAGCTGTTTTTT,CASRRQTNTGELFF
TRBJ2-7,TRBD1,many,TRBV11-2,TGTGCCAGCAGCTTCCTAGGGCGCAAAGACAGGGCCCACGAGCAGTACTTC,CASSFLGRKDRAHEQYF
TRBJ2-2,.,.,TRBV5-1,TGCGCCAGCAGCCGGGACAGATCCACCGGGGGGCTGTTTTTT,CASSRDRSTGGLFF
TRBJ1-2,TRBD1,.,TRBV12-3/TRBV12-4,TGTGCCAGCAGGATCCGGGACAGGGCAGAAAGACTTCATGGCTACACCTTC,CASRIRDRAERLHGYTF
TRBJ1-5,TRBD1,many,TRBV19,TGTGCCAGTAGTATCGACAGGGGGCGGCAGCCCCAGCATTTT,CASSIDRGRQPQHF
TRBJ2-7,TRBD1,many,TRBV7-9,TGTGCCAGCAGTTCGGGACAGACCTTAACCTACGAGCAGTACTTC,CASSSGQTLTYEQYF
TRBJ1-5,.,many,TRBV7-9,TGTGCCAGCAGCTTAGCCGAGGTCCCCCGGCCCCAGCATTTT,CASSLAEVPRPQHF
TRBJ1-5,TRBD1,many,TRBV12-3/TRBV12-4,TGTGCCAGCAGTTTCCGGACAGGGGAAGGGGGTCAGCCCCAGCATTTT,CASSFRTGEGGQPQHF
TRBJ1-2,TRBD1,many,TRBV7-2,TGTGCCAGCAGCTACGAGACAGGGGTCGGCTACACCTTC,CASSYETGVGYTF
TRBJ2-5,.,many,TRBV24-1,TGTGCCACCAGTGACCCCACAGAGACCCAGTACTTC,CATSDPTETQYF
TRBJ1-5,.,many,TRBV10-2,TGCGCCAGCAGTGAGGTGGCCAGGGTAACCAATCAGCCCCAGCATTTT,CASSEVARVTNQPQHF
TRBJ1-1,.,many,TRBV11-2,TGTGCCAGCAGCTTAGATTTTGGGACAAGAGAAGCTTTCTTT,CASSLDFGTREAFF
TRBJ2-5,.,many,TRBV6-1,TGTGCCAGCAGTCCCAGGGGCTACCAAGAGACCCAGTACTTC,CASSPRGYQETQYF
TRBJ1-1,TRBD1,many,TRBV12-3/TRBV12-4,TGTGCCAGCAGTTTAGGCAGGGGGGCAACTGAAGCTTTCTTT,CASSLGRGATEAFF
TRBJ2-5,.,many,TRBV27,TGTGCCAGCAGTTTAATCACGGATCAAGAGACCCAGTACTTC,CASSLITDQETQYF
TRBJ2-5,.,many,TRBV9,TGTGCCAGCAGCGTAGTCCCCCAAGAGACCCAGTACTTC,CASSVVPQETQYF
TRBJ2-4,TRBD2,.,TRBV6-2/TRBV6-3,TGTGCCAGCAGTTACGGACTAGCGGGTCTAGCCAAAAACATTCAGTACTTC,CASSYGLAGLAKNIQYF
TRBJ1-3,TRBD1,many,TRBV12-3/TRBV12-4,TGTGCCAGCAGTTTAGGCGCGACAGGGGCCGGAAACACCATATATTTT,CASSLGATGAGNTIYF